The T cell receptor beta chain under discussion was sequenced for a study of CD8 T cells in Susac syndrome (dated by TCRdb to between 2017 and 2020). Concerning the study at large: Repertoire sequencing was used to test whether CD8+ T cell activation and differentiation in Susac syndrome was antigen driven. Summary of the overall study and its limitations: The study acknowledged that relatively few individuals were included in the TCR sequencing and HLA analysis.

RNA was extracted with the RNeasy kit and about 0.5 to 1 ug was reverse transcribed using random hexamers. The immunoSEQ multiplex PCR assay, covering 54 Vbeta and 13 Jbeta segments, was used to amplify TCR beta CDR3 regions. PCR amplification bias was corrected using a synthetic template baseline for primer optimization and computational correction. The study's own analysis went as follows. Reads were annotated to V, D and J genes according to IMGT and were analyzed with immunoSEQ Analyzer, with only productive sequences retained. Clonality was computed as one minus Shannon entropy normalized by log2 of the number of productive unique sequences. For each patient and control, public and private clones were evaluated within the 100 most prevalent clones. Clones were defined as Susac-specific when absent from the healthy and MS cohorts, from some 1,100 published viral clones and from other ImmuneACCESS disease sequences. TCRdb reprocessing: public reads trimmed at Q25 with fastp, clones called with MiXCR, in-frame beta chains kept. Each entry is one CDR3 protein sequence, shown with its most common DNA and genes. These V and J calls originate from TCRdb's pipeline instead of the authors' own analysis. The sample yields roughly 180,000 distinct CDR3 sequences; about 93% were counted once. Over 0.08% of the sample lies in the top ten.

Peripheral blood CD8+ and CD4+ T cells from healthy donors, Susac syndrome patients and multiple sclerosis patients were profiled by high-throughput TCR beta sequencing. The multiple sclerosis controls were treatment-naive patients whose relapsing-remitting disease, either stable or active, fulfilled the revised McDonald criteria. Bulk CD8+ and CD4+ T cells were purified by magnetic negative isolation, while CD8+ TEMRA cells were enriched using FACS. Blood was collected in EDTA tubes and processed within 24 hours, with PBMCs isolated through density gradient centrifugation. PBMCs intended for TCR sequencing were cryopreserved in liquid nitrogen and were subsequently thawed in a 37 degrees C water bath. The sorted or isolated CD4+, CD8+ and CD8+ TEMRA cells had a purity of 90% or higher. Of note for this clonotype: Its recognized antigen is unknown. Base qualities are missing; no much larger clone stands one base away.

The CDR3, cysteine through phenylalanine, is 12 amino acids long. The sequence is cut down to CDR3 DNA, 36 bases in frame from base 1. V gives up 3 bases and J gives up 4 bases, and the segment between their germline ends measures 6 bases. The rearranged chain carries TRBV12-3 or TRBV12-4 and TRBJ1-2; the D segment cannot be called with confidence. Sequencing used CD4+ T cells from PBMCs. This receptor was identified in a human donor with multiple sclerosis. The nucleotide sequence reads as follows: TGTGCCAGCAGTTTCAACCTCTATGGCTACACCTTC. Translated, it gives CASSFNLYGYTF.